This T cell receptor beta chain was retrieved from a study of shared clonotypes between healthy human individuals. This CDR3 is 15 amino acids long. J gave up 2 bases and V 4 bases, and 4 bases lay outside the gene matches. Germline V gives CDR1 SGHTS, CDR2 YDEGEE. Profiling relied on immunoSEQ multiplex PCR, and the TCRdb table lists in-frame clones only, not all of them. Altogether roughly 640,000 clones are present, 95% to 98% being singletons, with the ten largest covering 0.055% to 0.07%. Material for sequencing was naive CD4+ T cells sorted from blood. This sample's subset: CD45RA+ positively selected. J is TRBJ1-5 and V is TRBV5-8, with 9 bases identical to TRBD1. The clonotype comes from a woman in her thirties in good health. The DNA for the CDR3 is TGTGCCAGCAGCCCGAGGACAGGGGGCAATCAGCCCCAGCATTTT. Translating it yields CASSPRTGGNQPQHF. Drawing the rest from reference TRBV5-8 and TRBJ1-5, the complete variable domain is EAGVTQSPTHLIKTRGQQATLRCSPISGHTSVYWYQQALGLGLQFLLWYDEGEERNRGNFPPRFSGRQFPNYSSELNVNALELEDSALYLCASSPRTGGNQPQHFGDGTRLSIL.